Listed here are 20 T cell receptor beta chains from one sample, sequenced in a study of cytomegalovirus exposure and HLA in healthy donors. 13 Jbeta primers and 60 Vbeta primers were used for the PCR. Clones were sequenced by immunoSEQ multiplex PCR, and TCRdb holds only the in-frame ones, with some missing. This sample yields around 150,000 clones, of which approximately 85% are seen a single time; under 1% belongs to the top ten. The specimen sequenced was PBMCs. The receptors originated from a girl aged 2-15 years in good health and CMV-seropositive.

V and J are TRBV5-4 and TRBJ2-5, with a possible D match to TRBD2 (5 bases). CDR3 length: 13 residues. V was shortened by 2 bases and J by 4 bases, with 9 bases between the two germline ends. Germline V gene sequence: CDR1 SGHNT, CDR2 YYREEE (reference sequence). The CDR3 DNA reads TGTGCCAGCAGCTTCCTAGGAGGAGAGACCCAGTACTTC. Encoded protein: CASSFLGGETQYF.

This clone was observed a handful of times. CDR3 sequence reads: CASSQVLQASNQPQHF. Written as DNA, the CDR3 is TGCGCCAGCAGCCAAGTTTTACAGGCCAGCAATCAGCCCCAGCATTTT. The rearrangement uses TRBV4-1 and TRBJ1-5; possibly TRBD1 for D (5 bases). Trimming took off 1 base at V and 1 base at J, with 11 bases between the two ends. The CDR3 loop spans 16 amino acids. Germline CDR1 reads MGHRA; CDR2 reads YSYEKL.

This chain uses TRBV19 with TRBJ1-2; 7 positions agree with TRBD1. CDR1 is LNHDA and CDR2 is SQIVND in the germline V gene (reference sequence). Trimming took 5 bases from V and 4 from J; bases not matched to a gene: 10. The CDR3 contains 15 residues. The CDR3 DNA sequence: TGTGCCAGTAGTTTCCAACCGGGACAGATCTATGGCTACACCTTC. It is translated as CASSFQPGQIYGYTF.

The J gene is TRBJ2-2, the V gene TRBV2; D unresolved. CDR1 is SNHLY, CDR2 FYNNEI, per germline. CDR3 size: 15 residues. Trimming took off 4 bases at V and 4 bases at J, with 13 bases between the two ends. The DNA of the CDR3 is TGTGCCAGCAGTGCCCAGAGGTCTAGCACCGGGGAGCTGTTTTTT. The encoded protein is CASSAQRSSTGELFF.

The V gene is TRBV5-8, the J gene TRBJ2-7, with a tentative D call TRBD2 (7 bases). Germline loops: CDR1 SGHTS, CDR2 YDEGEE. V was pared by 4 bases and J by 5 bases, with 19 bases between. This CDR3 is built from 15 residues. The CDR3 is CASSSRGRGSNEQYF. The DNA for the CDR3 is TGTGCCAGCAGCAGCCGGGGGCGGGGGTCGAACGAGCAGTACTTC.

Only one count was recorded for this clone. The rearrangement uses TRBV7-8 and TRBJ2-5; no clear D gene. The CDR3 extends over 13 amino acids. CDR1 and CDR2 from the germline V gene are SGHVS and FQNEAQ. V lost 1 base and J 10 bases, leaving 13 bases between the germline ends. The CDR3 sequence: CASSLVGDGDQYF. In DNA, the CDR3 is TGTGCCAGCAGCTTAGTAGGTGACGGAGACCAGTACTTC.

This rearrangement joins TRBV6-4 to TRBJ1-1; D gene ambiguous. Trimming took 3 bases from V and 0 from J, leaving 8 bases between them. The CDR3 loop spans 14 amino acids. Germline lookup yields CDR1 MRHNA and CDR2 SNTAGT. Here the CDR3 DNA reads TGTGCCAGCAGTGAGGCAGGTATGAACACTGAAGCTTTCTTT. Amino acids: CASSEAGMNTEAFF.

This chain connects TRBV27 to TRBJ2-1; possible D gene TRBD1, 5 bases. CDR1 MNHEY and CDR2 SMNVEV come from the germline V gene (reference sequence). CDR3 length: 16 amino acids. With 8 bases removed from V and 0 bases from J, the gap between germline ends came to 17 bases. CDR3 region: CASRQGAFSSYNEQFF. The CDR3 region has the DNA TGTGCCAGCCGTCAAGGGGCGTTCAGCTCCTACAATGAGCAGTTCTTC.

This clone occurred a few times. CDR3 nucleotide sequence: TGCAGCGCCAACGGACTAGCGGATACCCTCTACAATGAGCAGTTCTTC. Translated: CSANGLADTLYNEQFF. The chain couples TRBV29-1 to TRBJ2-1, with TRBD2 matching 10 bases. CDR1 and CDR2 from the germline V gene are SQVTM and ANQGSEA. V shed 7 bases and J 3 bases; nucleotides not matched to a gene: 12. The CDR3 contains 16 residues.

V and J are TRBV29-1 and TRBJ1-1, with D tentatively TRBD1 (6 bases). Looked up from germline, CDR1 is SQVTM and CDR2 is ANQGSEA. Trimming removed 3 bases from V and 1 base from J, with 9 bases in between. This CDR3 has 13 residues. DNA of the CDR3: TGCAGCGTTGACGGACAGACGAACACTGAAGCTTTCTTT. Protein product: CSVDGQTNTEAFF. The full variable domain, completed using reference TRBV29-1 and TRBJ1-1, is SAVISQKPSRDICQRGTSLTIQCQVDSQVTMMFWYRQQPGQSLTLIATANQGSEATYESGFVIDKFPISRPNLTFSTLTVSNMSPEDSSIYLCSVDGQTNTEAFFGQGTRLTVV.

This CDR3 is CASSHGQGLADYGYTF. In nucleotides, the CDR3 is TGCGCCAGCAGCCATGGGCAGGGTCTGGCGGACTATGGCTACACCTTC. The chain couples TRBV10-2 to TRBJ1-2; weak D call: TRBD1 (5 bases). Germline CDR1 reads WSHSY; CDR2 reads SAAADI. The length of the CDR3 is 16 residues. V gave up 6 bases and J gave up 3 bases, with 20 bases separating them.

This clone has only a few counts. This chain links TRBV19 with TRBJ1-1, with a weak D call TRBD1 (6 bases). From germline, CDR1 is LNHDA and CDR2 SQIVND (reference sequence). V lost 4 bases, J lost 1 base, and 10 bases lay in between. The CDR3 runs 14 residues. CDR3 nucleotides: TGTGCCAGTAGTACTAGGACAGCGAACACTGAAGCTTTCTTT. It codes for CASSTRTANTEAFF.

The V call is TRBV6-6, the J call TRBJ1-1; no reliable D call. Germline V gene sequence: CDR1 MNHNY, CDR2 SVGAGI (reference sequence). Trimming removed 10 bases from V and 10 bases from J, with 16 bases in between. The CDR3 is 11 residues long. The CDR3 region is CATRVRGRAFF. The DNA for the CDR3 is TGTGCCACGCGGGTGAGAGGCCGAGCTTTCTTT.

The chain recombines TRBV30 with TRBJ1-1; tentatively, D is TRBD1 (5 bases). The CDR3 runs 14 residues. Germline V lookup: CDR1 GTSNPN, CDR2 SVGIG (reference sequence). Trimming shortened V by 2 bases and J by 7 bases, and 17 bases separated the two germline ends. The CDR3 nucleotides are TGTGCCTGGAGTCCTGACAGCCATTACAGTGAAGCTTTCTTT. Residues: CAWSPDSHYSEAFF.

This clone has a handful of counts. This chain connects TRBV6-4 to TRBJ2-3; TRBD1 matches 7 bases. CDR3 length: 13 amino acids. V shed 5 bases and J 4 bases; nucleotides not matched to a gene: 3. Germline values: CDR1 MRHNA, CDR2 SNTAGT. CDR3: CASSPQGSDTQYF. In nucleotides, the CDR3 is TGTGCCAGCAGTCCACAGGGGTCAGATACGCAGTATTTT.

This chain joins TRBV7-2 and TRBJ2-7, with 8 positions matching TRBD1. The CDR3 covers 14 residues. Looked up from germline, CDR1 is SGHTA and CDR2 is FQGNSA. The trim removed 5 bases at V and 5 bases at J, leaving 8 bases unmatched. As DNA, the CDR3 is TGTGCCAGCAGCCTAGAGACGACAGGGGACGAGCAGTACTTC. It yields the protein CASSLETTGDEQYF.

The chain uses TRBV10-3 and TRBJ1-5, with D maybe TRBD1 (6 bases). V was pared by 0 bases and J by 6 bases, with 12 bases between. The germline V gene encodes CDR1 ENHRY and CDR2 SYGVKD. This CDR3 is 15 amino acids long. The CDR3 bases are TGTGCCATCAGTGAGTCAGAAGGGGGATCTCAGCCCCAGCATTTT. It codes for CAISESEGGSQPQHF.

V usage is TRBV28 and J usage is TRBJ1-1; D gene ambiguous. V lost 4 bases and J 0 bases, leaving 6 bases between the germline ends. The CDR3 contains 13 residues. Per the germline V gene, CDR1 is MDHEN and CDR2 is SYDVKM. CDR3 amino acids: CASSSLMNTEAFF. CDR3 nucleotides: TGTGCCAGCAGTTCCCTAATGAACACTGAAGCTTTCTTT.

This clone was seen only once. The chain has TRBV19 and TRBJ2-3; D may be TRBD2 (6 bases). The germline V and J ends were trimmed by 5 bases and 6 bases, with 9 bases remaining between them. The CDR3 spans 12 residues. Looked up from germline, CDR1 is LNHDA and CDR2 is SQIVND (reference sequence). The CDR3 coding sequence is TGTGCCAGTAGTCCAGCGGGTGATACGCAGTATTTT. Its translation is CASSPAGDTQYF.

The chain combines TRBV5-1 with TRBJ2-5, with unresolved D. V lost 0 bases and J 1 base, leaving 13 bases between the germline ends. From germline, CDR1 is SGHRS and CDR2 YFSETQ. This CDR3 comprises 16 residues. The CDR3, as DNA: TGCGCCAGCAGCTTGGGGAGTGTGTTGAGCCAAGAGACCCAGTACTTC. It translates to CASSLGSVLSQETQYF. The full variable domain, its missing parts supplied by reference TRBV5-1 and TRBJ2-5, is KAGVTQTPRYLIKTRGQQVTLSCSPISGHRSVSWYQQTPGQGLQFLFEYFSETQRNKGNFPGRFSGRQFSNSRSEMNVSTLELGDSALYLCASSLGSVLSQETQYFGPGTRLLVL.